This entry concerns a single T cell receptor beta chain. This CDR3 spans 15 amino acids. The J segment lost 5 bases and the V segment lost 5 bases, leaving 11 bases of the junction unmatched. Germline lookup yields CDR1 SEHNR and CDR2 FQNEAQ (reference sequence). The source of the sample is a study of human T cells and chemical hapten exposure. Turning to the study itself: Throughout the approximately 25-week study, diphenylcyclopropenone was applied weekly to the patients' scalps. Once 0.01% DPC had been applied to the upper back by patch test, readings were taken at 6 days.

TCRdb processed the RACE reads anew with MiXCR; each CDR3 protein has one entry. Seen here are around 300,000 distinct CDR3 sequences, approximately 7.5% observed once, and the top ten hold about 1.2%. The time point denotes: pre-sensitization, week 0. Regarding treatment: therapeutic diphenylcyclopropenone sensitization with weekly scalp DPC. Patients had alopecia, were aged 18 to 70, and were not pregnant. The input for sequencing was whole blood, taken in connection with sensitization to the hapten diphenylcyclopropenone (DPC). This sequence joins TRBV7-9 and TRBJ1-2; 7 positions agree with TRBD1. This receptor was taken from a man between 18 and 29 years old with alopecia areata. Some clones in this sample may be carry-over from other donors' samples. CDR3 coding DNA: TGTGCCAGCAGCGCGACAGGGTGGCTTTCGTATGGCTACACCTTC. Translation gives CASSATGWLSYGYTF.